This TCR beta chain was documented in a study of OX40 agonist ivuxolimab in advanced cancers. For the study at large: Past anti-PD-1, anti-PD-L1 or anti-CTLA-4 therapy was accepted, and approximately 40% had received some.

Profiled with immunoSEQ multiplex PCR; TCRdb holds only in-frame clones, not every one. The table lists about 110,000 clones, 75% to 95% of them singletons. Findings and limits, study-wide: At doses 0.1 to 3.0 mg/kg, CD4+ and CD8+ clones expanded.

Trimming pared 3 bases from V and 2 bases from J, leaving 13 bases between. Per germline, CDR1 MNHNS and CDR2 SASEGT. CDR3 length: 16 amino acids. As to this clone: Its antigen is as yet unknown.

This TCR was sampled from an adult with an advanced solid tumor such as melanoma, head and neck, liver or kidney cancer. This chain connects TRBV6-1 to TRBJ2-2; perhaps TRBD2 as D (6 bases). The sample was CD4+ or CD8+ T cells sorted from blood, taken in a trial of the OX40 agonist ivuxolimab. The CDR3 reads CASSDGGTDNTGELFF. The CDR3 coding sequence is TGTGCCAGCAGTGATGGCGGGACGGACAACACCGGGGAGCTGTTTTTT.